The 23 T cell receptor beta chains below were found in one sample sequenced in a study of T cells in Graves' hyperthyroidism and ophthalmopathy. Amplified TCR beta CDR3 regions derived from RNA transcripts. The HTBI primer set drove a first-round RT-PCR of the TCR CDR3. TCRdb independently ran MiXCR on the multiplex PCR reads; one entry per CDR3 protein. The top ten hold 17% of the sample, which has fewer than 700,000 distinct CDR3 sequences, roughly 17% seen once. The sample consisted of blood. These receptor sequences come from a woman aged 18-35 years with Graves' ophthalmopathy.

This clonotype has a count of ten or more. The CDR3 spells CASSGALYGYTF. The CDR3 nucleotides are TGTGCCAGCAGTGGAGCCCTCTATGGCTACACCTTC. The chain has TRBV28 and TRBJ1-2; unclear D gene. The CDR3 totals 12 residues. CDR1 and CDR2 from the germline V gene are MDHEN and SYDVKM. Between the trimmed V and J ends, which lost 5 bases and 4 bases, there was a span of 8 bases.

About this clonotype: A single base separates this from a much larger clone, so it may be a read error. This chain connects TRBV20-1 to TRBJ1-6; possibly TRBD1 for D (5 bases). This CDR3 spans 14 amino acids. The V gene's germline CDR1 is DFQATT and CDR2 SNEGSKA (reference sequence). Trimming cost V 5 bases and J 9 bases, with 17 bases left between them. CDR3 in amino acids: CSAGRGAQASPLHF. The CDR3 DNA reads TGCAGTGCTGGAAGAGGGGCTCAGGCTTCACCCCTCCACTTT.

A note on this clonotype: This may be a read error: a much more frequent sequence differs by one nucleotide. V gene TRBV27 combines with J gene TRBJ2-1; the match to TRBD2 covers 10 bases. CDR3 length equals 15 residues. CDR1 and CDR2 from the germline V gene are MNHEY and SMNVEV (reference sequence). The ends lost 7 bases at V and 6 bases at J; junction bases unmatched: 9. The CDR3 nucleotides read TGTGCCAGCATTCTTAGCGGGGGGCAGCCCAATGAGCAGTTCTTC. Protein sequence: CASILSGGQPNEQFF.

There are a few counts of this clonotype. The chain has TRBV29-1 and TRBJ2-7; TRBD1 agrees at 7 bases. V lost 7 bases to trimming and J lost 3 bases; unmatched junction nucleotides: 9. The CDR3 runs 13 residues. CDR1 and CDR2 (germline): SQVTM, ANQGSEA. CDR3 amino acids: CSAAGTENYEQYF. CDR3 DNA sequence: TGCAGCGCCGCCGGGACAGAAAACTACGAGCAGTACTTC.

The chain is built from TRBV28 and TRBJ1-1; TRBD1 might be the D (5 bases). V lost 5 bases and J lost 5, with 15 bases in between. Germline CDR1 MDHEN, CDR2 SYDVKM. The CDR3 runs to 14 residues. DNA of the CDR3: TGTGCCAGCAGTCAGACAGAGGCTCTGACTGAAGCTTTCTTT. Protein product: CASSQTEALTEAFF.

The V gene is TRBV20-1, the J gene TRBJ1-5; tentatively, D is TRBD1 (6 bases). Per the germline V gene, CDR1 is DFQATT and CDR2 is SNEGSKA (reference sequence). The CDR3 length is 18 residues. The ends were cut back, 0 bases at V and 1 base at J, with 19 bases in the middle. CDR3 in DNA: TGCAGTGCTAGAGATTTCAAGGGGGAGGTAGAAAGCAATCAGCCCCAGCATTTT. Residues: CSARDFKGEVESNQPQHF.

This clonotype appeared many times. CDR3 amino acids: CAWSPIGQREKLFF. Here the CDR3 DNA reads TGTGCCTGGAGTCCCATAGGGCAGCGTGAAAAACTGTTTTTT. The V call is TRBV30, the J call TRBJ1-4; D is unclear. The V gene lost 2 bases and the J gene lost 7 bases, with 14 bases spanning the gap. Germline V lookup: CDR1 GTSNPN, CDR2 SVGIG (reference sequence). CDR3 size: 14 residues.

There are a few counts of this clonotype. One end of the junction fails to match germline, which may point to a read error. The chain recombines TRBV20-1 with TRBJ1-1, with 8 bases matching TRBD1. Looked up from germline, CDR1 is DFQATT and CDR2 is SNEGSKA (reference sequence). The CDR3 totals 14 residues. In DNA form, the CDR3 reads TGCAGTACTAGATTGACAGGGGTGCAAACTGAAGCTTTCTTT. As protein: CSTRLTGVQTEAFF.

This chain links TRBV5-1 with TRBJ2-5; tentative D call: TRBD1 (5 bases). Deletions cut 2 bases from V and 0 bases from J, with 11 bases between. CDR3 length: 15 amino acids. CDR1 is SGHRS, CDR2 YFSETQ, per germline. The CDR3 here is CASSLIQDNQETQYF. As DNA, the CDR3 is TGCGCCAGCAGCTTAATACAGGATAACCAAGAGACCCAGTACTTC.

The sample holds a few counts of this clonotype. The gene calls are TRBV20-1 and TRBJ1-1, with TRBD1 identical over 8 bases. The CDR3 runs to 13 residues. The V segment lost 5 bases and the J segment 5 bases; nucleotides outside the gene matches: 7. Germline V gene data show CDR1 as DFQATT and CDR2 as SNEGSKA (reference sequence). CDR3 sequence: CSALTDRGTEAFF. DNA of the CDR3: TGCAGTGCTCTGACAGACAGGGGAACTGAAGCTTTCTTT.

The genes are TRBV4-1 and TRBJ1-3, with D maybe TRBD1 (5 bases). The CDR3 contains 15 residues. CDR1 is MGHRA and CDR2 is YSYEKL in the germline V gene. Between the trimmed V and J ends, which lost 9 bases and 0 bases, there was a span of 15 bases. The CDR3, as DNA: TGCGCCAGTTATGGGACGGGGAACTCTGGAAACACCATATATTTT. Its translation: CASYGTGNSGNTIYF.

This clonotype was detected ten times or more. The chain recombines TRBV11-2 with TRBJ1-2, with D maybe TRBD1 (6 bases). CDR1 is SGHAT, CDR2 FQNNGV, per germline. Trimming took 0 bases from V and 4 from J, leaving 12 bases between them. This CDR3 contains 15 residues. The CDR3 nucleotides read TGTGCCAGCAGCTTAGATCGAGGGGGTTTCTATGGCTACACCTTC. Protein sequence: CASSLDRGGFYGYTF.

The sample holds a few counts of this clonotype. The V and J genes are TRBV12-3 or TRBV12-4 and TRBJ1-3; D remains ambiguous. Between the trimmed V and J ends, which lost 1 base and 0 bases, there was a span of 7 bases. The CDR3 totals 15 residues. CDR3 amino acids: CASSLGGLSGNTIYF. The CDR3 DNA sequence: TGTGCCAGCAGTTTAGGAGGGCTCTCTGGAAACACCATATATTTT.

This chain links TRBV5-5 with TRBJ2-1, with 8 bases matching TRBD2. After removal of 2 bases from V and 5 bases from J, the junction contained 6 bases not matched to a gene. The CDR3 contains 15 residues. Germline CDR1 and CDR2: SGHKS and YYEKEE (reference sequence). DNA for the CDR3: TGTGCCAGCAGCTTAGCGGGACTAGTCGACAATGAGCAGTTCTTC. This sequence encodes CASSLAGLVDNEQFF. The full variable domain, completed using reference TRBV5-5 and TRBJ2-1, is DAGVTQSPTHLIKTRGQQVTLRCSPISGHKSVSWYQQVLGQGPQFIFQYYEKEERGRGNFPDRFSARQFPNYSSELNVNALLLGDSALYLCASSLAGLVDNEQFFGPGTRLTVL.

This clonotype has just a few counts. The chain carries TRBV27 and TRBJ2-5; either TRBD1 or TRBD2 may fit D (6 bases each). Germline values: CDR1 MNHEY, CDR2 SMNVEV (reference sequence). V was clipped by 5 bases and J by 4 bases, with 20 bases between them. This CDR3 comprises 16 residues. CDR3 sequence (DNA): TGTGCCAGCAGTCGCGGGACAAGTCCTGGGGGAGAGACCCAGTACTTC. This encodes CASSRGTSPGGETQYF.

This clonotype was detected ten times or more. This chain connects TRBV27 to TRBJ2-5; D may correspond to TRBD1 or TRBD2 (5 bases each). Germline V gives CDR1 MNHEY, CDR2 SMNVEV (reference sequence). The CDR3 runs to 15 residues. V lost 4 bases to trimming and J lost 5 bases, with 17 bases between them. This chain's CDR3 is CASSSTGTSRETQYF. As DNA, the CDR3 is TGTGCCAGCAGTTCCACCGGGACCTCCAGGGAGACCCAGTACTTC.

The chain is built from TRBV7-9 and TRBJ2-1; D possibly corresponds to TRBD1 (5 bases). Trimming left V 1 base short and J 0 bases short, with 7 bases between. CDR3 size: 15 residues. CDR1 is SEHNR and CDR2 is FQNEAQ in the germline V gene (reference sequence). The CDR3 region is CASSLVQASYNEQFF. As DNA, the CDR3 is TGTGCCAGCAGCTTAGTACAGGCCTCCTACAATGAGCAGTTCTTC.

This clonotype was found many times. The gene calls are TRBV20-1 and TRBJ2-7, with TRBD1 identical over 11 bases. This CDR3 comprises 14 residues. The V gene end was trimmed by 6 bases and the J gene end by 7 bases; junction bases not matched to a gene: 11. Germline CDR1 DFQATT, CDR2 SNEGSKA (reference sequence). The chain's CDR3 is CSARGTGGEIEQYF. The CDR3 DNA sequence: TGCAGTGCCAGGGGGACAGGGGGGGAAATAGAGCAGTACTTC.

V usage is TRBV12-3 or TRBV12-4 and J usage is TRBJ1-4; the D gene is possibly TRBD1 (6 bases). This CDR3 is 14 amino acids long. The V end was cut by 4 bases, the J end by 7 bases, with 13 bases between. The CDR3 DNA reads as TGTGCCAGCAGTTCGTATTCGGACAGTGAAAAACTGTTTTTT. This encodes CASSSYSDSEKLFF.

In this sample, this clonotype turned up many times. The genes are TRBV7-3 and TRBJ2-1, with TRBD2 identical over 10 bases. This CDR3 has 16 amino acids. The V and J ends lost 5 bases and 7 bases, in that order; junction bases with no gene match: 11. Germline V gene lookup returns CDR1 SGHTA and CDR2 FQGTGA. The CDR3 sequence is CASSAHPGLASNEQFF. CDR3 in DNA: TGTGCCAGCAGCGCCCACCCGGGACTAGCGTCGAATGAGCAGTTCTTC.

This clonotype was observed a few times. This chain connects TRBV4-1 to TRBJ1-4; D is possibly TRBD1 (5 bases). Germline-derived CDR1 and CDR2 are MGHRA and YSYEKL. Trimming shortened V by 0 bases and J by 7 bases, and 12 bases separated the two germline ends. There are 15 residues in the CDR3. The CDR3 loop reads CASSQENAGVEKLFF. Written as DNA, the CDR3 is TGCGCCAGCAGCCAAGAAAATGCGGGGGTTGAAAAACTGTTTTTT.

The table lists this clonotype with many counts. V and J are TRBV7-9 and TRBJ1-1; TRBD1 agrees at 7 bases. The length of the CDR3 is 16 residues. The V and J ends lost 4 bases and 1 base, in that order; junction bases with no gene match: 9. The germline gives CDR1 SEHNR, CDR2 FQNEAQ (reference sequence). In DNA form, the CDR3 reads TGTGCCAGCAGCTCAGGGGGTGGGCGTAAGAACACTGAAGCTTTCTTT. Its translation is CASSSGGGRKNTEAFF.

V is TRBV5-6 and J is TRBJ1-5, with a tentative D call TRBD1 (5 bases). This CDR3 region has 15 residues. The ends were cut back, 3 bases at V and 4 bases at J, with 14 bases in the middle. Looked up from germline, CDR1 is SGHDT and CDR2 is YYEEEE. This chain's CDR3 is CASSSAREGNQPQHF. CDR3 bases: TGTGCCAGCAGCTCTGCCAGGGAGGGGAATCAGCCCCAGCATTTT.